The sequence of this T cell receptor beta chain was determined in a study of Ad26.COV2.S vaccination and SARS-CoV-2 variants. This CDR3 comprises 18 residues. Germline V CDR1 and CDR2: GTSNPN, SVGIG (reference sequence). With 3 bases clipped from V and 2 bases from J, the junction kept 15 bases outside the gene matches. Treatment reported: about 20 received Ad26.COV2.S at low or high dose, single or two shots; about 5 received placebo; per-sample allocation not given. Sampling took place 63 days after the first vaccine or placebo injection. As its vector, the vaccine had Ad26, which expressed Wuhan-strain SARS-CoV-2 spike. This table comes from immunoSEQ multiplex PCR, and its TCRdb copy is limited to in-frame clones, with some not included. This sample yields about 350,000 clones, of which 75% to 90% are seen a single time; approximately 5% belongs to the top ten.

The clonotype was recovered from a person aged 18-65 years who received the Ad26.COV2.S COVID-19 vaccine or a placebo. This specimen was peripheral blood, taken in a trial of Ad26.COV2.S vaccine versus placebo. The chain employs TRBV30 and TRBJ2-3; 9 nucleotides match TRBD2. In DNA form, the CDR3 reads TGTGCCTGGAGCGACGGCCGCGTAGCGGGGGCGTACACAGATACGCAGTATTTT. This encodes CAWSDGRVAGAYTDTQYF.